This TCR beta chain was profiled in a study of CD8 T cells in Susac syndrome. Reverse transcription of roughly 0.5 to 1 ug RNA used random hexamers. One entry per CDR3 protein results from TCRdb running MiXCR on the immunoSEQ multiplex PCR reads. The sample consists of around 160,000 distinct CDR3 sequences, roughly 94% of them appearing once. Germline CDR1 and CDR2: MNHEY and SVGAGI. V was clipped by 4 bases and J by 0 bases; unmatched bases: 12. The CDR3 totals 19 residues. The chain recombines TRBV6-5 with TRBJ2-6, with TRBD2 identical over 7 bases. The source of this sequence is a human donor with multiple sclerosis. What was sequenced was CD4+ T cells from PBMCs. CDR3: CASSSRTRDYSSGANVLTF. CDR3 nucleotides: TGTGCCAGCAGTTCCCGGACCCGGGACTACAGCTCTGGGGCCAACGTCCTGACTTTC.